This entry lists 24 T cell receptor beta chains sequenced from one sample in a study of regulatory T cells in long-lasting Graves disease. Building the TCR beta libraries relied on iRepertoire HTBI primers, and CDR3 regions underwent Arm-PCR. TCRdb ran MiXCR on the multiplex PCR reads and lists one entry per CDR3 protein. The sample has around 400,000 distinct CDR3 sequences; about 15% are singletons. Indicated time point: newly diagnosed GD, antithyroid drugs for less than 3 months. PBMCs were the source of the RNA used for TCR sequencing. These same records also appear under a second study, on T cells in Graves' hyperthyroidism and ophthalmopathy.

The sample in question was peripheral blood mononuclear cells (PBMCs), obtained at new diagnosis, from a patient treated with antithyroid drugs. The receptors derive from a woman aged 35 to 49 with Graves disease.

The sample holds many counts of this clonotype. The genes are TRBV7-9 and TRBJ2-1; 14 nucleotides match TRBD2. CDR1 and CDR2 (germline): SEHNR, FQNEAQ (reference sequence). J was trimmed by 0 bases and V by 1 base; bases with no gene match: 2. There are 18 residues in the CDR3. This CDR3 is CASSLGGLAGASYNEQFF. In nucleotides, the CDR3 is TGTGCCAGCAGCTTAGGGGGACTAGCGGGAGCCTCCTACAATGAGCAGTTCTTC.

This clonotype has only a few counts. The V call is TRBV9, the J call TRBJ2-3, with D tentatively TRBD2 (6 bases). In germline, CDR1 is SGDLS, CDR2 YYNGEE. The germline V and J ends were trimmed by 4 bases and 1 base, with 16 bases remaining between them. The CDR3 runs 16 residues. CDR3 sequence reads: CASSPSGAGRTDTQYF. The CDR3 region has the DNA TGTGCCAGCAGCCCCAGTGGAGCGGGCCGCACAGATACGCAGTATTTT.

Many counts were recorded for this clonotype. This chain links TRBV11-3 with TRBJ2-1; TRBD2 aligns across 8 bases. Germline lookup yields CDR1 SGHNT and CDR2 YENEEA. J gave up 5 bases and V 5 bases, and 14 bases lay outside the gene matches. The CDR3 is 17 residues long. The CDR3 DNA reads as TGTGCCAGCAGCGCAAGAAATGAGCGGGAGTGGGACAATGAGCAGTTCTTC. Translating it yields CASSARNEREWDNEQFF.

For this clonotype: The junction shows a germline mismatch at one end, possibly a read error. The genes are TRBV19 and TRBJ2-5, with D maybe TRBD2 (5 bases). This CDR3 is 13 amino acids long. Germline lookup yields CDR1 LNHDA and CDR2 SQIVND (reference sequence). In DNA, the CDR3 is TGTGCCAGCGGTGCAGGCGTCGGGGAGACCCAGTGCTTC. Protein: CASGAGVGETQCF.

This clonotype has a count of ten or more. In DNA, the CDR3 is TGTGCCAGCACCGACGCGGGGGTAACTAATGAAAAACTGTTTTTT. It codes for CASTDAGVTNEKLFF. The V call is TRBV12-3 or TRBV12-4, the J call TRBJ1-4, with D maybe TRBD1 (5 bases). The CDR3 consists of 15 residues. Trimming removed 7 bases from V and 1 base from J, with 13 bases in between.

This clonotype has a count of ten or more. This chain connects TRBV11-2 to TRBJ2-5, with 7 bases identical to TRBD1. This CDR3 spans 14 amino acids. Unmatched junction bases numbered 8, after V lost 5 bases and J lost 5 bases. Germline lookup yields CDR1 SGHAT and CDR2 FQNNGV. The CDR3 bases are TGTGCCAGCAGCCATGGGGACAGCAGGGAGACCCAGTACTTC. It codes for CASSHGDSRETQYF.

This clonotype was recorded at least ten times. The chain joins TRBV29-1 to TRBJ2-2, with D possibly TRBD1 on 5 matching bases. V lost 7 bases, J lost 4 bases, and 13 bases lay in between. Per germline, CDR1 SQVTM and CDR2 ANQGSEA. This CDR3 is built from 13 residues. In nucleotides, the CDR3 is TGCAGCGCCCAACGACAGAGCACCGGGGAGCTGTTTTTT. Its translation: CSAQRQSTGELFF.

In its sample, this clonotype was seen many times. V gene TRBV27 combines with J gene TRBJ2-7; 12 nucleotides match TRBD1. The V segment lost 5 bases and the J segment 7 bases; nucleotides outside the gene matches: 9. The CDR3 spans 15 residues. Germline loops: CDR1 MNHEY, CDR2 SMNVEV (reference sequence). Here the CDR3 DNA reads TGTGCCAGCAGTCTAGCGGGACAGGGGGCGGAGGAGCAGTACTTC. It specifies CASSLAGQGAEEQYF.

For this clonotype: The conserved phenylalanine or tryptophan is not found at the CDR3 terminus, so this likely reflects a read error. The DNA is left out, because the CDR3 cannot be placed on it with certainty; the CDR3 is given as TCRdb lists it. The genes are TRBV11-2 and TRBJ2-7. Per germline, CDR1 SGHAT and CDR2 FQNNGV. The CDR3 has 12 amino acids, counting both end residues. The CDR3 spells CASSLEFSAFHL.

The chain employs TRBV19 and TRBJ1-5, with D possibly matching TRBD1 (5 bases). The CDR3 length is 16 residues. V lost 5 bases, J lost 0 bases, and 14 bases lay in between. Germline-derived CDR1 and CDR2 are LNHDA and SQIVND (reference sequence). The CDR3 region is CASSAGTANSNQPQHF. As DNA, the CDR3 is TGTGCCAGTAGTGCCGGGACGGCAAATAGCAATCAGCCCCAGCATTTT.

This clonotype was found many times. The V call is TRBV12-3 or TRBV12-4, the J call TRBJ2-1, with 12 nucleotides matching TRBD2. The CDR3 consists of 14 residues. The trim removed 4 bases at V and 5 bases at J, leaving 0 bases unmatched. The CDR3 loop is CASSSSGRDNEQFF. In nucleotides, the CDR3 is TGTGCCAGCAGTTCTAGCGGGAGGGACAATGAGCAGTTCTTC.

Many counts were recorded for this clonotype. The genes are TRBV19 and TRBJ2-3; 13 positions agree with TRBD2. Trimming at V came to 6 bases and at J to 5 bases, leaving 5 bases not matched to a gene. Germline lookup yields CDR1 LNHDA and CDR2 SQIVND (reference sequence). The CDR3 runs to 15 residues. CDR3 in DNA: TGTGCCAGTAGCTATGGGACTAGCGGGGAAGATACGCAGTATTTT. Translating it yields CASSYGTSGEDTQYF. The whole variable domain, remainder taken from reference TRBV19 and TRBJ2-3, is DGGITQSPKYLFRKEGQNVTLSCEQNLNHDAMYWYRQDPGQGLRLIYYSQIVNDFQKGDIAEGYSVSREKKESFPLTVTSAQKNPTAFYLCASSYGTSGEDTQYFGPGTRLTVL.

The table lists this clonotype with many counts. The rearrangement uses TRBV7-2 and TRBJ2-7, with TRBD1 matching over 7 bases. The CDR3 has 14 amino acids. V shed 5 bases, J shed 3 bases, and the junction held 7 bases outside the gene matches. The germline gives CDR1 SGHTA, CDR2 FQGNSA. In DNA, the CDR3 is TGTGCCAGCAGCCACTCGGGACAGTACTACGAGCAGTACTTC. The encoded protein is CASSHSGQYYEQYF.

This clonotype turned up a few times. The chain couples TRBV7-2 to TRBJ2-7; D remains ambiguous. CDR1 SGHTA and CDR2 FQGNSA come from the germline V gene. CDR3 size: 15 residues. The germline V and J ends were trimmed by 2 bases and 2 bases, with 13 bases remaining between them. The CDR3 nucleotides are TGTGCCAGCAGCTTAAGGGTAGCATCCCCCTACGAGCAGTACTTC. It specifies CASSLRVASPYEQYF.

In this sample, this clonotype turned up many times. The chain combines TRBV4-1 with TRBJ2-1; no clear D. Trimming took off 0 bases at V and 5 bases at J, with 8 bases between the two ends. This CDR3 has 14 residues. Germline CDR1 MGHRA, CDR2 YSYEKL. In DNA, the CDR3 is TGCGCCAGCAGCCAAGAAGGCCAGAACAATGAGCAGTTCTTC. Translated, it gives CASSQEGQNNEQFF.

This clonotype came up many times. This chain joins TRBV29-1 and TRBJ2-1; no firm D call. V lost 3 bases to trimming and J lost 7 bases, with 19 bases between them. This CDR3 is 15 amino acids long. Germline loops: CDR1 SQVTM, CDR2 ANQGSEA. The CDR3 loop is CSVEAGVSTWNEQFF. In DNA form, the CDR3 reads TGCAGCGTTGAGGCAGGCGTATCGACGTGGAATGAGCAGTTCTTC.

The chain couples TRBV20-1 to TRBJ2-7; 7 positions match TRBD1. The CDR3 loop spans 15 amino acids. After removal of 0 bases from V and 5 bases from J, the junction contained 10 bases not matched to a gene. The germline gives CDR1 DFQATT, CDR2 SNEGSKA (reference sequence). The CDR3: CSARDISDRFDEQYF. CDR3 bases: TGCAGTGCTAGAGATATATCGGACAGGTTTGACGAGCAGTACTTC.

Ten or more counts support this clonotype. The CDR3 coding sequence is TGTGCCAGCAGTTCTCCGTTTAGCGGGAGACGCGGCCCAGATACGCAGTATTTT. This gives the protein CASSSPFSGRRGPDTQYF. The V and J genes are TRBV28 and TRBJ2-3, with 9 bases lining up with TRBD2. Germline V CDR1 and CDR2: MDHEN, SYDVKM. CDR3 length: 18 residues. Losses at the gene ends were 4 bases for V and 4 bases for J; bases not matched to a gene: 15.

This clonotype was seen ten or more times. This chain connects TRBV12-3 or TRBV12-4 to TRBJ1-4; D not certain. The CDR3 spans 13 residues. Trimming removed 6 bases at V and 7 bases at J, with 12 bases between. The CDR3 DNA follows: TGTGCCAGCAGCCGAGACGGTGCTGAAAAACTGTTTTTT. Amino acid sequence: CASSRDGAEKLFF.

V usage is TRBV15 and J usage is TRBJ2-7; 16 bases line up with TRBD2. The CDR3 length is 17 residues. J gave up 0 bases and V 5 bases, and 4 bases lay outside the gene matches. The germline gives CDR1 LNHNV, CDR2 YYDKDF (reference sequence). The CDR3 sequence is CATSPGLAGGRSYEQYF. CDR3 sequence (DNA): TGTGCCACCAGCCCGGGACTAGCGGGAGGGCGCTCCTACGAGCAGTACTTC.

Notes on this clonotype: This could be a read error, since a much larger clone is one nucleotide away. The chain joins TRBV20-1 to TRBJ2-3; D is possibly TRBD2 (5 bases). There are 12 residues in the CDR3. Germline assignment: CDR1 DFQATT and CDR2 SNEGSKA (reference sequence). CDR3 DNA sequence: TGCAGTGCTAGCTATTTGGGAGATACGAAGTATTTT. Translating it yields CSASYLGDTKYF.

The rearrangement uses TRBV6-1 and TRBJ2-5; D may be TRBD1 (7 bases). Trimming cost V 6 bases and J 1 base, with 18 bases left between them. CDR1 and CDR2 (germline): MNHNS, SASEGT. The CDR3 extends over 16 amino acids. The CDR3 region has the DNA TGTGCCAGCAGACCCACAGGGGTACTAGCCCAAGAGACCCAGTACTTC. It codes for CASRPTGVLAQETQYF.

The CDR3 region has the DNA TGTGCCAGCAGTGATTTTAGTCCGGGTGAAGCTTTCTTT. Its protein product is CASSDFSPGEAFF. The chain has TRBV6-1 and TRBJ1-1, with D hard to call. Trimming cost V 3 bases and J 7 bases, with 12 bases left between them. This CDR3 has 13 amino acids. Per the germline V gene, CDR1 is MNHNS and CDR2 is SASEGT.

In this sample, this clonotype turned up a few times. This chain joins TRBV9 and TRBJ2-6; D perhaps matches TRBD1 (5 bases). V was trimmed by 3 bases and J by 2 bases, leaving 9 bases between them. The CDR3 has 15 residues. The germline CDR1 and CDR2 sequences are SGDLS and YYNGEE. Here the CDR3 reads CASSAPGTGANVLTF. CDR3 nucleotide sequence: TGTGCCAGCAGCGCCCCAGGGACTGGGGCCAACGTCCTGACTTTC.